The next 2 T cell receptor beta chains were all read from a single sample in a study of shared clonotypes between healthy human individuals. Clones were sequenced by immunoSEQ multiplex PCR, and TCRdb holds only the in-frame ones, with some missing. Of some 2.4 million clones listed, 90% to 95% are singletons. Sequenced sample: naive CD4+ T cells from PBMCs. Subset indicated: CD45RA+ positively selected. The receptor set was obtained from a man between 18 and 35 years old in good health. Some clones in this sample may be carry-over from other donors' samples.

About this clone itself: Different DNA sequences within this sample yield the same CDR3. The chain links TRBV10-3 to TRBJ2-5; possibly TRBD1 for D (5 bases). The germline V gene encodes CDR1 ENHRY and CDR2 SYGVKD. V was shortened by 3 bases and J by 3 bases, with 5 bases between the two germline ends. This CDR3 is 12 amino acids long. The CDR3 region has the DNA TGTGCCATCAGTGAAGGGGAAGAGACCCAGTACTTC. It specifies CAISEGEETQYF.

The V gene is TRBV28, the J gene TRBJ1-2; no firm D call. Trimming took off 2 bases at V and 8 bases at J, with 12 bases between the two ends. Per germline, CDR1 MDHEN and CDR2 SYDVKM. This CDR3 has 13 residues. The CDR3 nucleotides are TGTGCCAGCAGTTTAGACCGACCCGAGGGCTACACCTTC. This encodes CASSLDRPEGYTF.